Listed below are T cell receptor beta chains from one sample, sequenced in a study of blood T cells in healthy people across ages. Each CDR3 protein is one row after TCRdb ran MiXCR on the 5' RACE reads. The data show roughly 650,000 distinct CDR3 sequences, approximately 30% seen once. The sample consisted of blood. These receptor sequences come from a woman aged 80 or over in good health. Both conserved end residues are part of each CDR3. D genes are given only for firm matches. Expanded clones get a size class; other rows say once, few or many, or leave the size out.

>TRBJ1-1|TRBD1|TRBV4-1|.
TGCGCCAGCAGCAGCGACAGGGGGGCTTTCTTT
CASSSDRGAFF
>TRBJ2-1|TRBD2|TRBV7-2|many
TGTGCCAGCAGCCTCCAGCGGGGGTGGGGTGAGCAGTTCTTC
CASSLQRGWGEQFF
>TRBJ2-5|.|TRBV20-1|many
TGCAGTGCTAGAAGAGAGACCCAGTACTTC
CSARRETQYF
>TRBJ2-1|TRBD2|TRBV6-2/TRBV6-3|.
TGTGCCAGCAGTTACTCCCTAGCGGGGGGTCTCGGCAATGAGCAGTTCTTC
CASSYSLAGGLGNEQFF
>TRBJ2-5|TRBD2|TRBV9|few
TGTGCCAGCAGCGATGGGGGAGGCGGGGGGGTCCTCGAGACCCAGTACTTC
CASSDGGGGGVLETQYF
>TRBJ1-1|TRBD1|TRBV4-2|many
TGTGCCAGCAGCCACGCCGGGACAGGGGGCAGGGCGGCTTTCTTT
CASSHAGTGGRAAFF
>TRBJ2-3|TRBD2|TRBV4-2|many
TGTGCCAGCAGCCAAGATAAAGGAGCGGGGGGGCGTCCAGATACGCAGTATTTT
CASSQDKGAGGRPDTQYF
>TRBJ2-7|TRBD1|TRBV28|.
TGTGCCAGCACAAGCGGACAGGGGATCTACGAGCAGTACTTC
CASTSGQGIYEQYF
>TRBJ2-5|TRBD1|TRBV20-1|many
TGCAGTGCTAGAGAGGGAGTAGACAGGGGGTACCAAGAGACCCAGTACTTC
CSAREGVDRGYQETQYF
>TRBJ2-4|.|TRBV20-1|many
TGCAGTGCTAGACTCCCTGGGGGGCGAAACATTCAGTACTTC
CSARLPGGRNIQYF
>TRBJ2-3|.|TRBV12-3/TRBV12-4|many
TGTGCCAGCAGCCCAAGATCGTCCGGGAGCACAGATACGCAGTATTTT
CASSPRSSGSTDTQYF
>TRBJ2-5|.|TRBV25-1|.
TGTGCCAGCAGTCCCGGACAGACCAACTTCGTCGTATACGGTGGGACCCAGTACTTC
CASSPGQTNFVVYGGTQYF
>TRBJ2-3|TRBD2|TRBV20-1|once
TGCAGTGCTATCGGTCAGCGGGAGGGCCTAGATACGCAGTATTTT
CSAIGQREGLDTQYF
>TRBJ1-3|.|TRBV6-5|.
TGTGCCAGCAGCCCCGGACGGCCCAGGAGCACCATATATTTT
CASSPGRPRSTIYF
>TRBJ1-5|TRBD1|TRBV12-3/TRBV12-4|once
TGTGCCAGCAGGGTTACCGCGGACAGGGATCAGCCCCAGCATTTT
CASRVTADRDQPQHF
>TRBJ1-2|TRBD1|TRBV18|.
TGTGCCAGCGGGACAGGGGCGGTTAACTATGGCTACACCTTC
CASGTGAVNYGYTF
>TRBJ1-4|.|TRBV2|.
TGTGTCAGCACGGAGGGGACTAATGAAAAACTGTTTTTT
CVSTEGTNEKLFF
>TRBJ2-1|.|TRBV19|many
TGTGCCAGTAGTATACAGAAACCCGGGACGCCGAGCTCCTACAATGAGCAGTTCTTC
CASSIQKPGTPSSYNEQFF
>TRBJ2-1|TRBD2|TRBV11-1|few
TGTGCCAGCAGCTTCGCAGTTAGCGGGGAGGGCAATGAGCAGTTCTTC
CASSFAVSGEGNEQFF
>TRBJ2-7|TRBD2|TRBV4-2|.
TGTACCAGCAGCCAAGACGCGCTAGCGGCCTCCTACAATGAGCAGTACTTC
CTSSQDALAASYNEQYF
>TRBJ1-2|.|TRBV5-5|once
TGTGCCAGCAGCCAGACAGAACTCTATGGCTACACCTTC
CASSQTELYGYTF
>TRBJ2-1|TRBD2|TRBV5-4|many
TGTGCCAGCAGCCCTGGAGTAGGACTAGCGCCTTACAATGAGCAGTTCTTC
CASSPGVGLAPYNEQFF
>TRBJ1-2|.|TRBV6-5|many
TGTGCCGCTATCTCGAGTCGTGGCTATGGCTACACCTTC
CAAISSRGYGYTF
>TRBJ2-1|TRBD2|TRBV20-1|.
TGCAGTGCTAGAGGGTGGCTAGCGGATTCCTACAATGGGCAGTTCTTC
CSARGWLADSYNGQFF
>TRBJ2-2|TRBD2|TRBV4-1|many
TGCGCCAGCAGCCAAAGAGCGGGGGGGACCGGGGAGCTGTTTTTT
CASSQRAGGTGELFF
>TRBJ1-6|TRBD1|TRBV7-9|many
TGTGCCAGCAGCCTAGGGGACAGGCATAATTCACCCCTCCACTTT
CASSLGDRHNSPLHF
>TRBJ1-5|.|TRBV5-1|many
TGCGCCAGCAGATTACACAGGGATCCGGGTCAGCCCCAGCATTTT
CASRLHRDPGQPQHF
>TRBJ2-1|TRBD2|TRBV30|many
TGTGCCTGTAGAGCGGGGGGGAAGAATGAGCAGTTCTTC
CACRAGGKNEQFF
>TRBJ1-1|.|TRBV20-1|few
TGCAGTGCTAGTAGGCTAGGCGGGAACACTGAAGCTTTCTTT
CSASRLGGNTEAFF
>TRBJ2-1|TRBD2|TRBV20-1|.
TGCAGTGCTAGCAAGCGGGAGTCTTGGGACAATGAGCAGTTCTTC
CSASKRESWDNEQFF
>TRBJ2-1|.|TRBV3-1|.
TGTGCCAGCAGCCAAGGAGGGCAGTCCGGAACCCAGTTCTTC
CASSQGGQSGTQFF
>TRBJ2-1|.|TRBV7-3|.
TGTGCCAGCAGCGCCATTTACGGCAATGAGCAGTTCTTC
CASSAIYGNEQFF
>TRBJ2-7|TRBD1|TRBV12-3/TRBV12-4|many
TGTGCCAGCAGTTTGGACAGGGTATTCGAGCAGTACTTC
CASSLDRVFEQYF
>TRBJ1-2|TRBD1|TRBV28|.
TGTGCCAGCGAAAACAGGGGTAGGCATGGCTACACCTTC
CASENRGRHGYTF
>TRBJ2-3|.|TRBV20-1|many
TGCAGTGCTAGAGAAAGGCGGGACAAGCGCACAGATACGCAGTATTTT
CSARERRDKRTDTQYF
>TRBJ2-5|.|TRBV7-8|many
TGTGCCAGCAGCTTAGTGGGCCTTGCCGAGACCCAGTACTTC
CASSLVGLAETQYF
>TRBJ1-2|.|TRBV27|many
TGTGCCAGCAGTTTATCGAGGGGGACGGGAGGCTACTATGGCTACACCTTC
CASSLSRGTGGYYGYTF
>TRBJ1-1|.|TRBV7-9|once
TGTGCCAGCAGCTTTGCCGTGCCGGTGAGCACTGAAGCTTTCTTT
CASSFAVPVSTEAFF
>TRBJ1-1|.|TRBV5-1|.
TGCGCCAGCAGCTTGGGCGTGGCAGAGTTAAACACTGAAGCTTTCTTT
CASSLGVAELNTEAFF